This T cell receptor (beta chain) was found in a study of T cell responses to AZD1222 COVID-19 vaccine. The CDR3 consists of 14 residues. Germline V gene lookup returns CDR1 LNHDA and CDR2 SQIVND (reference sequence). With 5 bases clipped from V and 5 bases from J, the junction kept 8 bases outside the gene matches. Sequenced by immunoSEQ multiplex PCR; TCRdb stores in-frame clones only, minus some. The sample consists of approximately 150,000 clones, around nine tenths of them appearing once. The genes are TRBV19 and TRBJ1-2, with 7 positions matching TRBD1. The clonotype comes from an adult who received the AZD1222 COVID-19 vaccine. The sample was peripheral blood, taken 28 days after the second AZD1222 dose. CDR3 DNA sequence: TGTGCCAGTAGTCCGGACAGGTGGATGTATGGCTACACCTTC. Amino acids: CASSPDRWMYGYTF.